The 29 T cell receptor beta chains listed next were all sequenced from one sample in a study of blood T cell repertoires in COVID-19. Sequencing used immunoSEQ multiplex PCR; TCRdb keeps in-frame clones, though not all of them. The sample yields fewer than 350,000 clones, 86% seen once. The sequenced material came from peripheral blood. These receptors all come from a woman aged 25 to 45 with COVID-19, enrolled during active disease.

Only a few counts were recorded for this clone. The chain combines TRBV7-8 with TRBJ2-3, with D perhaps matching TRBD2 (5 bases). Trimming pared 8 bases from V and 1 base from J, leaving 10 bases between. There are 13 residues in the CDR3. Looked up from germline, CDR1 is SGHVS and CDR2 is FQNEAQ. The CDR3 coding sequence is TGTGCCAGCGCCCCGAGGGGCACAGATACGCAGTATTTT. This gives the protein CASAPRGTDTQYF.

V and J are TRBV14 and TRBJ2-1; D unclear. The length of the CDR3 is 14 residues. V gave up 1 base and J gave up 2 bases, with 6 bases separating them. Germline CDR1 and CDR2: SGHDN and FVKESK. CDR3: CASSQASAYNEQFF. The CDR3 DNA follows: TGTGCCAGCAGCCAAGCCTCTGCCTACAATGAGCAGTTCTTC.

As for this clone: A much more abundant neighbour one base away suggests this may be a read error. This sample also contains other DNA sequences that code for the same CDR3. The chain carries TRBV19 and TRBJ2-7; no reliable D call. The CDR3 contains 11 residues. CDR1 and CDR2 (germline): LNHDA, SQIVND (reference sequence). The germline V and J ends were trimmed by 3 bases and 7 bases, with 7 bases remaining between them. The CDR3 DNA reads TGTGCCAGTAGTATTTTCGGTGAGCAGTACTTC. It codes for CASSIFGEQYF.

The V call is TRBV5-5, the J call TRBJ1-1; D uncertain. The CDR3 spans 14 residues. Deletions cut 2 bases from V and 1 base from J, with 9 bases between. Germline values: CDR1 SGHKS, CDR2 YYEKEE (reference sequence). CDR3 in amino acids: CASSFPGSNTEAFF. The CDR3 DNA sequence: TGTGCCAGCAGCTTCCCGGGGTCGAACACTGAAGCTTTCTTT.

V usage is TRBV7-2 and J usage is TRBJ2-3; TRBD2 agrees at 9 bases. Germline V CDR1 and CDR2: SGHTA, FQGNSA. With 3 bases clipped from V and 2 bases from J, the junction kept 6 bases outside the gene matches. CDR3 length: 16 amino acids. CDR3 amino acids: CASSFWTSEDTDTQYF. CDR3 sequence (DNA): TGTGCCAGCAGCTTTTGGACTAGCGAGGACACAGATACGCAGTATTTT. The whole variable domain, remainder taken from reference TRBV7-2 and TRBJ2-3, is GAGVSQSPSNKVTEKGKDVELRCDPISGHTALYWYRQSLGQGLEFLIYFQGNSAPDKSGLPSDRFSAERTGGSVSTLTIQRTQQEDSAVYLCASSFWTSEDTDTQYFGPGTRLTVL.

The V gene is TRBV19, the J gene TRBJ1-5; TRBD1 matches 8 bases. Germline V gene sequence: CDR1 LNHDA, CDR2 SQIVND (reference sequence). This CDR3 comprises 14 residues. Germline trimming cut 6 bases from V and 10 bases from J; bases unmatched to any gene: 11. The CDR3 sequence: CASRGIDRGKPQHF. Here the CDR3 DNA reads TGTGCCAGTAGGGGGATCGACAGGGGTAAACCCCAGCATTTT.

The CDR3 coding sequence is TGCAGCGTTCAGAGGACAGCTGAAGCTTTCTTT. Its protein product is CSVQRTAEAFF. The rearrangement links TRBV29-1 to TRBJ1-1; D might be TRBD1 (6 bases). The CDR3 spans 11 residues. The germline V gene encodes CDR1 SQVTM and CDR2 ANQGSEA. The V end was cut by 5 bases, the J end by 6 bases, with 10 bases between.

The chain carries TRBV29-1 and TRBJ1-1; TRBD1 is a possible D gene (5 bases). CDR3 size: 10 residues. Trimming left V 4 bases short and J 7 bases short, with 7 bases between. CDR1 is SQVTM, CDR2 ANQGSEA, per germline. CDR3 loop: CSVGDSEAFF. In nucleotides, the CDR3 is TGCAGCGTTGGAGACAGTGAAGCTTTCTTT.

This chain links TRBV7-8 with TRBJ1-6; D is uncertain. CDR1 and CDR2 (germline): SGHVS, FQNEAQ. Trimming cost V 1 base and J 3 bases, with 13 bases left between them. The CDR3 runs 17 residues. The CDR3 coding sequence is TGTGCCAGCAGCTTAGTGGGCAGTAGATACTATAATTCACCCCTCCACTTT. Its translation is CASSLVGSRYYNSPLHF.

This chain links TRBV30 with TRBJ2-1; TRBD2 agrees at 10 bases. V was clipped by 7 bases and J by 10 bases; unmatched bases: 13. Germline V CDR1 and CDR2: GTSNPN, SVGIG (reference sequence). The CDR3 contains 14 residues. The CDR3 bases are TGTGCCTCGCGACTGCCCCTAGCGGGGGCCGAGCAGTTCTTC. Encoded protein: CASRLPLAGAEQFF.

With respect to this clone: The sample contains more than one DNA sequence encoding this CDR3. The V call is TRBV18, the J call TRBJ2-5; 9 nucleotides agree with TRBD1. The CDR3 totals 14 residues. CDR1 and CDR2 (germline): KGHSH, LQKENI. The V gene end was trimmed by 3 bases and the J gene end by 3 bases; junction bases not matched to a gene: 2. CDR3 protein: CASSPTGGKETQYF. The DNA for the CDR3 is TGTGCCAGCTCACCGACAGGGGGAAAAGAGACCCAGTACTTC.

The count of this clone is one. The chain recombines TRBV13 with TRBJ2-7, with a possible D match to TRBD2 (7 bases). The CDR3 contains 14 residues. The germline V gene encodes CDR1 PRHDT and CDR2 FYEKMQ (reference sequence). V was trimmed by 10 bases and J by 0 bases, leaving 16 bases between them. The CDR3 here is CATRGAGASYEQYF. As DNA, the CDR3 is TGTGCCACCCGGGGGGCGGGGGCCTCCTACGAGCAGTACTTC.

The chain links TRBV29-1 to TRBJ1-1; no clear D gene. V lost 7 bases to trimming and J lost 1 base, with 10 bases between them. The CDR3 loop spans 12 amino acids. Germline CDR1 SQVTM, CDR2 ANQGSEA. The CDR3 DNA sequence: TGCAGCGGAGAATCAGGGAACACTGAAGCTTTCTTT. It encodes CSGESGNTEAFF.

The chain carries TRBV5-1 and TRBJ2-7, with a weak D call TRBD2 (6 bases). Trimming took off 0 bases at V and 1 base at J, with 14 bases between the two ends. This CDR3 is built from 16 residues. Germline CDR1 and CDR2: SGHRS and YFSETQ. The CDR3 nucleotides are TGCGCCAGCAGCTTGGGAGCGGGCGCGGGATCCTACGAGCAGTACTTC. It codes for CASSLGAGAGSYEQYF.

This clone occurred a few times. The chain uses TRBV27 and TRBJ2-7, with a weak D call TRBD1 (6 bases). Germline V gene data show CDR1 as MNHEY and CDR2 as SMNVEV (reference sequence). V was cut by 4 bases and J by 1 base, with 17 bases left in between. The CDR3 spans 16 residues. The CDR3 nucleotides are TGTGCCAGCAGTTCCCCTAGCCGGGACAATTCCTACGAGCAGTACTTC. Translating it yields CASSSPSRDNSYEQYF.

The CDR3 DNA is TGTGCCAGCAGCTTAGGCACAGGATACGAGCAGTACTTC. Protein: CASSLGTGYEQYF. The chain carries TRBV7-9 and TRBJ2-7, with D perhaps TRBD1 (5 bases). Trimming pared 1 base from V and 4 bases from J, leaving 8 bases between. CDR1 is SEHNR and CDR2 is FQNEAQ in the germline V gene (reference sequence). The CDR3 totals 13 residues. The variable domain in full, completed from reference TRBV7-9 and TRBJ2-7, reads DTGVSQNPRHKITKRGQNVTFRCDPISEHNRLYWYRQTLGQGPEFLTYFQNEAQLEKSRLLSDRFSAERPKGSFSTLEIQRTEQGDSAMYLCASSLGTGYEQYFGPGTRLTVT.

The V and J genes are TRBV7-9 and TRBJ2-3; TRBD2 aligns across 7 bases. After removal of 5 bases from V and 1 base from J, the junction contained 6 bases not matched to a gene. The CDR3 is 15 residues long. From germline, CDR1 is SEHNR and CDR2 FQNEAQ (reference sequence). CDR3 nucleotide sequence: TGTGCCAGCAGCACCGAGCGGGGCGGCACAGATACGCAGTATTTT. This encodes CASSTERGGTDTQYF.

The V gene is TRBV7-9, the J gene TRBJ1-6; D is unclear. The germline V gene has CDR1 SEHNR and CDR2 FQNEAQ (reference sequence). Trimming shortened V by 4 bases and J by 8 bases, and 15 bases separated the two germline ends. The CDR3 has 15 amino acids. CDR3 DNA sequence: TGTGCCAGCAGCTCTAGGGTGGGTAGCGATTCACCCCTCCACTTT. Protein sequence: CASSSRVGSDSPLHF.

The rearrangement links TRBV29-1 to TRBJ2-1; TRBD1 agrees at 7 bases. Losses at the gene ends were 5 bases for V and 12 bases for J; bases not matched to a gene: 7. The germline CDR1 and CDR2 sequences are SQVTM and ANQGSEA. This CDR3 has 11 residues. CDR3 loop: CSVLPTGRQFF. The CDR3 coding sequence is TGCAGCGTTCTACCGACAGGGCGGCAGTTCTTC.

This chain connects TRBV19 to TRBJ2-5; D unclear. The CDR3 is 13 amino acids. Trimming took 2 bases from V and 4 from J, leaving 8 bases between them. Germline CDR1 LNHDA, CDR2 SQIVND (reference sequence). In DNA, the CDR3 is TGTGCCAGTAGTATAATTCCGAGAGAGACCCAGTACTTC. It specifies CASSIIPRETQYF.

The chain recombines TRBV5-1 with TRBJ2-7; 7 positions match TRBD1. The CDR3 extends over 16 amino acids. CDR1 is SGHRS, CDR2 YFSETQ, per germline. The V gene end was trimmed by 2 bases and the J gene end by 0 bases; junction bases not matched to a gene: 8. The DNA for the CDR3 is TGCGCCAGCAGCTTCCCCAAGACAGGGAGCTCCTACGAGCAGTACTTC. The encoded protein is CASSFPKTGSSYEQYF.

The V gene is TRBV24-1, the J gene TRBJ2-1; possible D gene TRBD2, 6 bases. Germline assignment: CDR1 KGHDR and CDR2 SFDVKD. The CDR3 contains 16 residues. Trimming pared 4 bases from V and 7 bases from J, leaving 19 bases between. CDR3 sequence reads: CATSEVPGVTSNEQFF. The CDR3 region has the DNA TGTGCCACCAGTGAAGTACCGGGGGTTACGTCTAATGAGCAGTTCTTC.

V usage is TRBV29-1 and J usage is TRBJ1-3; D is perhaps TRBD1 (6 bases). There are 13 residues in the CDR3. CDR1 SQVTM and CDR2 ANQGSEA come from the germline V gene. Trimming stripped 7 bases from V and 0 bases from J, with 10 bases between. The CDR3 sequence: CSATGHSGNTIYF. The CDR3 DNA follows: TGCAGCGCGACAGGACACTCTGGAAACACCATATATTTT. The full variable domain, completed using reference TRBV29-1 and TRBJ1-3, is SAVISQKPSRDICQRGTSLTIQCQVDSQVTMMFWYRQQPGQSLTLIATANQGSEATYESGFVIDKFPISRPNLTFSTLTVSNMSPEDSSIYLCSATGHSGNTIYFGEGSWLTVV.

The chain couples TRBV27 to TRBJ2-3; 12 bases agree with TRBD2. The CDR3 loop spans 21 amino acids. Germline lookup yields CDR1 MNHEY and CDR2 SMNVEV (reference sequence). V gave up 5 bases and J gave up 2 bases; unmatched junction bases: 20. CDR3 residues: CASSPHLYSRLAGESTDTQYF. In DNA form, the CDR3 reads TGTGCCAGCAGTCCCCATTTGTACTCCCGACTAGCGGGGGAGTCCACAGATACGCAGTATTTT.

V is TRBV5-1 and J is TRBJ1-1; 7 bases align to TRBD1. The CDR3 spans 15 residues. V lost 4 bases, J lost 1 base, and 7 bases stayed unmatched. In germline, CDR1 is SGHRS, CDR2 YFSETQ. The CDR3 here is CASSLVQGQNTEAFF. The DNA of the CDR3 is TGCGCCAGCAGCCTCGTACAGGGGCAGAACACTGAAGCTTTCTTT.

This clone was counted a single time. Written as DNA, the CDR3 is TGTGCCAGCAGGGACCGTGGGACAGGAGCTTTCTTT. Translating it yields CASRDRGTGAFF. The chain joins TRBV6-6 to TRBJ1-1, with 8 positions matching TRBD1. CDR3 length equals 12 residues. The ends lost 6 bases at V and 10 bases at J; junction bases unmatched: 7. Germline CDR1 reads MNHNY; CDR2 reads SVGAGI (reference sequence).

This chain uses TRBV15 with TRBJ2-1; D remains ambiguous. V was cut by 3 bases and J by 0 bases, with 12 bases left in between. Per germline, CDR1 LNHNV and CDR2 YYDKDF (reference sequence). CDR3 size: 16 residues. The CDR3 loop is CATSSLMGASYNEQFF. The CDR3 DNA sequence: TGTGCCACCAGCAGTTTAATGGGCGCCTCCTACAATGAGCAGTTCTTC.

As for this clone: At one of its ends the junction is not consistent with the germline gene, which may arise from a read error. The chain recombines TRBV11-2 with TRBJ2-3; D is unclear. The germline V gene has CDR1 SGHAT and CDR2 FQNNGV. There are 17 residues in the CDR3. Here the CDR3 reads CASSLDGNSPIAETQYF. DNA of the CDR3: TGTGCCAGCAGCTTAGATGGTAATAGCCCTATCGCAGAAACGCAGTATTTT.

The chain has TRBV10-3 and TRBJ2-7; D is perhaps TRBD1 (6 bases). The CDR3 contains 12 residues. Germline V gene lookup returns CDR1 ENHRY and CDR2 SYGVKD. Trimming shortened V by 4 bases and J by 6 bases, and 10 bases separated the two germline ends. The CDR3 is CAISVGGSEQYF. The CDR3 DNA reads as TGTGCCATCAGTGTAGGGGGAAGCGAGCAGTACTTC.